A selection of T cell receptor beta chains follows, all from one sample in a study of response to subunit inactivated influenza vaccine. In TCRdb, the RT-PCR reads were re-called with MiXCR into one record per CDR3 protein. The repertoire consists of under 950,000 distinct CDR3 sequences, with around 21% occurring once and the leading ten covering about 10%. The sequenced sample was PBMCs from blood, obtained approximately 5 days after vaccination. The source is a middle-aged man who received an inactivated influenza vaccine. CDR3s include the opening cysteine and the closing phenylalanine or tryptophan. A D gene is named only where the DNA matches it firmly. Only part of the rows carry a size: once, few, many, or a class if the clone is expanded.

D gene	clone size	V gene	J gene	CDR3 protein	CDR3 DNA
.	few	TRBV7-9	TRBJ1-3	CASSRDLGGNTIYF	TGTGCCAGCAGCCGGGACCTGGGTGGAAACACCATATATTTT
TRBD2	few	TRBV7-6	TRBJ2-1	CASSGLAGGAGEQFF	TGTGCCAGCAGCGGACTAGCGGGGGGGGCGGGTGAGCAGTTCTTC
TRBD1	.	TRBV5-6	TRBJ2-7	CASSLFRARPQGVEQYF	TGTGCCAGCAGCTTATTCAGGGCGAGACCACAGGGGGTGGAGCAGTACTTC
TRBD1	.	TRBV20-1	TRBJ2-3	CSAKDRNTDTQYF	TGCAGTGCCAAGGACAGGAACACAGATACGCAGTATTTT
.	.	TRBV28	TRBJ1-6	CASSSAGAGNSPLHF	TGTGCCAGCAGTTCAGCAGGGGCGGGTAATTCACCCCTCCACTTT
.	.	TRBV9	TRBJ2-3	CASSVMWGNPTDTQYF	TGTGCCAGCAGCGTAATGTGGGGGAACCCCACAGATACGCAGTATTTT
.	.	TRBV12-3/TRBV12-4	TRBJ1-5	CASSWASNQPQHF	TGTGCCAGCAGTTGGGCTAGCAATCAGCCCCAGCATTTT
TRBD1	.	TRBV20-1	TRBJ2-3	CSADLRQGVNTQYF	TGCAGTGCCGACCTAAGACAGGGAGTGAATACGCAGTATTTT
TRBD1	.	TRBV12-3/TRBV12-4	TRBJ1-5	CASQAGTGSYSNQPQHF	TGTGCCAGCCAAGCCGGGACAGGATCATATAGCAATCAGCCCCAGCATTTT
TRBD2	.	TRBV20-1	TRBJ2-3	CSARVTGGPTDTQYF	TGCAGTGCTAGAGTAACGGGAGGGCCAACAGATACGCAGTATTTT
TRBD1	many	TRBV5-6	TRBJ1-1	CASLNRGATEAFF	TGTGCCAGCCTGAACAGGGGAGCCACTGAAGCTTTCTTT
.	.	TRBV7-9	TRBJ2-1	CASSRPDSNEQFF	TGTGCCAGCAGCCGACCCGACTCGAATGAGCAGTTCTTC
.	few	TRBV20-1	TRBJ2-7	CSAPLGVQQYF	TGCAGTGCCCCTCTCGGGGTACAGCAGTACTTC
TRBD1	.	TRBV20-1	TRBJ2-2	CSARDGGQGGSGELFF	TGCAGTGCTAGAGATGGGGGACAGGGGGGTTCCGGGGAGCTGTTTTTT
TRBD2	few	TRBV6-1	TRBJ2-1	CASTRTSGSSYNEQFF	TGTGCCAGCACCAGGACTAGCGGGAGCTCCTACAATGAGCAGTTCTTC
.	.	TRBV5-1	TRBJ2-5	CASSLDASGYQETQYF	TGCGCCAGCAGCTTGGATGCCAGCGGGTACCAAGAGACCCAGTACTTC
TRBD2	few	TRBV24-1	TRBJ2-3	CATSEPSGSTDTQYF	TGTGCCACCAGTGAGCCTAGCGGAAGCACAGATACGCAGTATTTT
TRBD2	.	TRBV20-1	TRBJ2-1	CSARDLAGGYEQFF	TGCAGTGCTAGAGATCTAGCGGGTGGGTATGAGCAGTTCTTC
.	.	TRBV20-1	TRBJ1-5	CSARVGGTSNQPQHF	TGCAGTGCTAGAGTCGGGGGTACGAGCAATCAGCCCCAGCATTTT
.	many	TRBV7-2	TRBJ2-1	CASSLGVGNEQFF	TGTGCCAGCAGCTTAGGGGTCGGGAATGAGCAGTTCTTC
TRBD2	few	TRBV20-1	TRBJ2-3	CSAKGASGDPDTQYF	TGCAGTGCTAAGGGAGCTAGCGGGGATCCAGATACGCAGTATTTT
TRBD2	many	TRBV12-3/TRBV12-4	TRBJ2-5	CASSPGTSGVETQYF	TGTGCCAGCAGTCCCGGGACTAGCGGGGTTGAGACCCAGTACTTC
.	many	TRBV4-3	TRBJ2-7	CASSQESGYEQYF	TGCGCCAGCAGCCAAGAATCAGGGTACGAGCAGTACTTC
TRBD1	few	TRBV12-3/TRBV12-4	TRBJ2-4	CASSRQGENIQYF	TGTGCCAGCAGTCGACAGGGGGAAAACATTCAGTACTTC
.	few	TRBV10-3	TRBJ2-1	CAISPLAATYNEQFF	TGTGCCATCAGCCCACTAGCCGCGACCTACAATGAGCAGTTCTTC
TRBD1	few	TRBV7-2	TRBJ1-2	CASSLAWTGARGYTF	TGTGCCAGCAGCTTAGCGTGGACAGGGGCTCGGGGCTACACCTTC
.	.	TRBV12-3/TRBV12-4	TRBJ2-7	CASRMVRGLNNEQYF	TGTGCCAGCAGAATGGTGCGGGGGCTCAACAATGAGCAGTACTTC
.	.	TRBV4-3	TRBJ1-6	CASSLQAYGDSPLHF	TGCGCCAGCAGCCTACAGGCCTACGGGGATTCACCCCTCCACTTT
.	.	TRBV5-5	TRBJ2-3	CASSLGVGRDNTDTQYF	TGTGCCAGCAGCTTGGGTGTAGGCAGGGACAACACAGATACGCAGTATTTT
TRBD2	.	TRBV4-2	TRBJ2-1	CASSQEVGGSINEQFF	TGTGCCAGCAGCCAAGAAGTGGGGGGGAGCATCAATGAGCAGTTCTTC
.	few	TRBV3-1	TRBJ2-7	CASSQALHSYEQYF	TGTGCCAGCAGCCAAGCGCTGCACAGCTACGAGCAGTACTTC
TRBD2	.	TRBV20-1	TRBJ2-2	CSARDLGLAGITGELFF	TGCAGTGCTAGAGATTTAGGACTAGCGGGGATCACCGGGGAGCTGTTTTTT
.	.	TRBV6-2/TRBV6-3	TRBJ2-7	CASKTGGAHEQYF	TGTGCCAGCAAAACGGGCGGAGCCCACGAGCAGTACTTC
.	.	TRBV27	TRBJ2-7	CASSFAVPSYEQYF	TGTGCCAGCAGTTTTGCAGTCCCTTCCTACGAGCAGTACTTC
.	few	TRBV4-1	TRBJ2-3	CASSQERVGSSELTDTQYF	TGCGCCAGCAGCCAAGAAAGGGTTGGATCCAGCGAACTCACAGATACGCAGTATTTT
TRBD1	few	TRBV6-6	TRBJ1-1	CASSTSGGTEAFF	TGTGCCAGCAGTACCTCAGGGGGCACTGAAGCTTTCTTT
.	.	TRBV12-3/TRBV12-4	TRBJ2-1	CASSKSTSYNEQFF	TGTGCCAGCAGCAAGAGTACCTCCTACAATGAGCAGTTCTTC
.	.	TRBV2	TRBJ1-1	CASKGRAVITEAFF	TGTGCCAGCAAGGGGAGGGCGGTGATCACTGAAGCTTTCTTT
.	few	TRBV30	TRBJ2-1	CAWSRSNYNEQFF	TGTGCCTGGAGTAGGTCTAACTACAATGAGCAGTTCTTC
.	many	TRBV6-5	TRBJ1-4	CASSYSLEEKLFF	TGTGCCAGCAGTTACTCCCTGGAGGAAAAACTGTTTTTT
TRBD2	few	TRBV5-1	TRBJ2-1	CASSLEGLAGVNEQFF	TGCGCCAGCAGCTTAGAGGGACTAGCGGGGGTGAATGAGCAGTTCTTC
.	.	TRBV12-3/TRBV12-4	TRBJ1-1	CASTPGGKNTEAFF	TGTGCCAGCACCCCGGGAGGGAAAAACACTGAAGCTTTCTTT
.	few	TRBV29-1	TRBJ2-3	CSVAGVLTDTQYF	TGCAGCGTTGCGGGAGTGCTTACAGATACGCAGTATTTT
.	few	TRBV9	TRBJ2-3	CASGTGFASTDTQYF	TGTGCCAGCGGGACGGGGTTTGCTAGCACAGATACGCAGTATTTT
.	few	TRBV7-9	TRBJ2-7	CASSSGLLSYEQYF	TGTGCCAGCAGCTCCGGACTCCTCTCCTACGAGCAGTACTTC
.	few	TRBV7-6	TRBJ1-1	CASSPNMGTEAFF	TGTGCCAGCAGCCCAAATATGGGCACTGAAGCTTTCTTT